A selection of T cell receptor beta chains follows, all from one sample in a study of blood T cell repertoires in COVID-19. TCRdb keeps only in-frame clones here, not all; method: immunoSEQ multiplex PCR. Among 290,000 or so clones listed, 90% were seen once. The sequenced material came from PBMCs or T cells enriched from blood (not recorded which). The receptors shown here come from a woman aged 25-40 years who had recovered from COVID-19. Both conserved end residues are trimmed from each CDR3.

V gene	J gene	CDR3 protein
TRBV28	TRBJ2-2	ASSPSFRGTNTGELF
TRBV20-1	TRBJ2-7	SAVSVEQY
TRBV7-9	TRBJ2-3	ASSLLGLAGNTDTQY
TRBV6-5	TRBJ2-7	ASSYPPSGTGEQY
TRBV19	TRBJ2-7	ASSISSAYEQY
TRBV7-8	TRBJ2-2	ASSLASSPNTGELF
TRBV19	TRBJ2-5	ASRGDTSGETQY
TRBV28	TRBJ1-5	ASRSGTGIQPQH
TRBV7-9	TRBJ2-1	ASSNVGTAYNEQF
TRBV5-4	TRBJ2-7	ASSLRLAGGPPYEQY
TRBV12-3/TRBV12-4	TRBJ2-7	ASSLVGNEQY
TRBV19	TRBJ2-1	ASSPQGLAGVNEQF
TRBV9	TRBJ1-2	ASSPEEARYGYT
TRBV5-4	TRBJ2-3	ASSTRLATPDTQY
TRBV7-9	TRBJ1-1	ASNEAGESEAF
TRBV18	TRBJ2-3	ASSHLAGGYTDTQY
TRBV7-6	TRBJ2-7	ASSSGLAGANEQY
TRBV7-9	TRBJ2-3	ASSPWDSTDTQY
TRBV30	TRBJ1-2	ASRQGRNYGYT
TRBV7-2	TRBJ2-1	ASRRILVSNEQF
TRBV11-2	TRBJ1-1	ASSFQGFQNEAF
TRBV10-3	TRBJ2-1	AISGTGTGGLGSYNEQF
TRBV7-9	TRBJ2-1	ASSLTSGRGYNEQF
TRBV19	TRBJ2-7	ASSIVDSSYEQY
TRBV21-1	TRBJ2-7	ASSKASGGAYEQY
TRBV7-6	TRBJ2-1	ASSFSPESYNEQF
TRBV30	TRBJ1-2	AWSSGGGYGYT
TRBV5-4	TRBJ2-7	ASSAQLNGYEQY
TRBV30	TRBJ2-1	AWTRGSGTYNEQF
TRBV6-5	TRBJ2-7	ATSETHYEQY
TRBV7-9	TRBJ2-5	ASSLASGSGETQY
TRBV13	TRBJ2-7	ASSLRDSYEQY
TRBV24-1	TRBJ2-7	ATSQGVHEQY